A selection of T cell receptor beta chains follows, all from one sample in a study of beta chain features in type 1 diabetes. The assay was immunoSEQ multiplex PCR, and TCRdb's table has in-frame clones only and misses some. The top ten hold approximately 0.4% of the sample, which has 130,000 to 150,000 clones, nearly 50% seen once. Material for sequencing was Tregs from blood. These receptor sequences come from a man aged 18 to 30 in good health. Each CDR3 is given without its conserved first and last residue.

len,v_gene,j_gene,CDR3aa
15,TRBV7-9,TRBJ2-1,ASTPPRAGVLGNEQF
16,TRBV27,TRBJ2-1,ASSHPPLGLFSYNEQF
13,TRBV7-2,TRBJ1-5,ASSPGRAGGQPQH
10,TRBV28,TRBJ2-1,ASSSYPDEQF
14,TRBV19,TRBJ2-2,ASSPGERKNTGELF
14,TRBV2,-,ASNWGPGSFPYEQY
15,TRBV10-3,TRBJ1-1,ATAYRWTGPLNTEAF
12,TRBV6-5,TRBJ2-5,ASSYSRGQETQY
13,TRBV7-3,TRBJ2-5,ASSLSPDRDGTQY
11,TRBV5-1,TRBJ2-5,ASRRASIETQY
13,TRBV5-4,TRBJ2-5,ASSLAGAAGETQY
13,TRBV5-1,TRBJ2-3,ASNLAGRSTDTQY
12,TRBV4-2,TRBJ2-2,ASSQDRGSGELF
11,TRBV30,TRBJ2-7,AWSLARGSEQY
13,TRBV5-1,TRBJ2-5,ASSLYYPGQETQY
12,TRBV6-1,TRBJ1-2,ASSEAGGNYGYT
13,TRBV6-5,TRBJ1-1,ASSYMTHRGTEAF
13,TRBV5-1,TRBJ1-2,ASSLDGQEGYGYT
12,TRBV11-1,TRBJ2-1,ASSQASEYNEQF
15,TRBV30,TRBJ2-1,AWSVPGLAGGYNEQF
10,TRBV11-2,TRBJ2-2,ASSFGTGELF
11,TRBV6-1,-,ASSLIPSYEQY
11,TRBV11-2,TRBJ2-7,ASSFTGAYEQY
12,TRBV4-3,TRBJ2-3,ASSQVRSTDTQY
13,TRBV6-5,TRBJ2-1,ATLKGAGSYNEQF
13,TRBV4-2,TRBJ2-1,ASSQVTPSYNEQF
15,TRBV30,TRBJ2-2,AWSPLVAGFFPGELF
11,TRBV6-6,TRBJ2-5,ASSRTGSETQY
13,TRBV7-9,TRBJ2-3,ARKKLQASTDTQY
14,TRBV18,TRBJ2-3,ASSPPAGAYTDTQY
12,TRBV9,TRBJ2-3,ASSVFQGTDTQY
13,TRBV15,TRBJ2-7,ATSPRRDATYEQY
13,TRBV28,TRBJ1-5,ASSLGGAGNQPQH
10,TRBV10-3,TRBJ1-4,AAGTGFEKLF
15,TRBV4-3,TRBJ2-3,ASSQDRRQDTADTQY
15,TRBV7-2,TRBJ1-2,ASSLDLAGGKNPGYT
11,TRBV10-3,TRBJ1-2,AISYRGLDGYT
11,TRBV30,TRBJ2-7,AWSARLELEQY
12,TRBV30,TRBJ1-5,AWSTTASNQPQH
11,TRBV7-2,TRBJ2-5,ASSFGWSETQY
16,TRBV7-2,TRBJ2-2,ASSSRTSGTHYTGELF
12,TRBV6-1,TRBJ2-4,AIETSTDKNIQY
14,TRBV4-3,TRBJ2-1,ASSQGGGPFYNEQF
12,TRBV19,TRBJ1-2,ASRRSTGSYGYT
11,TRBV27,TRBJ1-6,ASSFVRDSPLH
14,TRBV11-2,TRBJ2-1,ASSLVGGSLYNEQF
13,TRBV28,TRBJ1-4,ASSPPTGNAEKLF
16,TRBV18,TRBJ2-1,ASSPPTRDTRLYNEQF
13,TRBV4-1,TRBJ2-7,ASSQGREHSYEQY
13,TRBV7-2,TRBJ2-7,ASSGISGSSYEQY
10,TRBV30,TRBJ1-1,AWRNWYTEAF
12,TRBV18,TRBJ2-5,ASSPGQGSETQY
13,TRBV5-4,-,ASGPGLAGEYEQY